This T cell receptor beta chain was sequenced during a study of beta chain features in type 1 diabetes. Study findings and constraints: Insertions were fewer and deletions more numerous at VDJ junctions in type 1 diabetes patients. TCRB CDR3 length was moderately but significantly reduced in all four CD4+ subsets of Type 1 diabetes patients.

As regards this clone: Its antigen is undetermined.

CDR3 length: 14 residues. The trim removed 7 bases at V and 0 bases at J, leaving 6 bases unmatched. CDR1 GTSNPN and CDR2 SVGIG come from the germline V gene (reference sequence). Expressed TCRB transcripts got sequenced, as all isolated RNA was reverse transcribed. Assay used: immunoSEQ multiplex PCR; TCRdb lists only in-frame clones, some missing. Among under 850,000 clones listed, 13% were seen once. Sequenced sample: naive CD4+ T cells from blood. This clonotype originated in a young man with type 1 diabetes. The gene calls are TRBV30 and TRBJ2-3; 8 nucleotides agree with TRBD1. The CDR3 sequence: CALDRETSTDTQYF. The CDR3 DNA follows: TGTGCCTTGGACAGGGAGACTAGCACAGATACGCAGTATTTT.